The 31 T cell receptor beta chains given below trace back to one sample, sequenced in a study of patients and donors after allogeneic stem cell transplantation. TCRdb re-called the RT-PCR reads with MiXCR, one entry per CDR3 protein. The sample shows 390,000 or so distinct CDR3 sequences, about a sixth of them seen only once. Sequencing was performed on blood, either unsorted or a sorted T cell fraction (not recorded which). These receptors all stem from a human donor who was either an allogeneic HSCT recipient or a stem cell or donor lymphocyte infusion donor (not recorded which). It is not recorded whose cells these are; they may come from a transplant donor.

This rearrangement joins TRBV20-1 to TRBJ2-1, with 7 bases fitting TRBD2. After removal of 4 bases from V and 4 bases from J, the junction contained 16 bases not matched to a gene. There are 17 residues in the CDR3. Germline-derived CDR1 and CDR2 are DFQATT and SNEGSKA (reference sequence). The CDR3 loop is CSAMTSRRQTRYNEQFF. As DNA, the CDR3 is TGCAGTGCTATGACTAGCCGCCGCCAAACTAGGTACAATGAGCAGTTCTTC.

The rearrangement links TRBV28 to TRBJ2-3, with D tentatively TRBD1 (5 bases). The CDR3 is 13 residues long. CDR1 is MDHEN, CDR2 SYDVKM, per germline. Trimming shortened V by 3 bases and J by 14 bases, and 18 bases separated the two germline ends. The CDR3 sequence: CASSLGLGRTGYF. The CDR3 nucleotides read TGTGCCAGCAGTTTGGGTTTGGGTAGAACAGGGTATTTT.

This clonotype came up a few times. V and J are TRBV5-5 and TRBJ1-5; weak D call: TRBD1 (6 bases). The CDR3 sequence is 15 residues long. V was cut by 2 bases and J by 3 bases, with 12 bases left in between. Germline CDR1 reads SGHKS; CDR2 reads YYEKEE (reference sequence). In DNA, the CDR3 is TGTGCCAGCAGCTTAAGGCAGGGGCCCAATCAGCCCCAGCATTTT. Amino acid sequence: CASSLRQGPNQPQHF.

CDR3 loop: CAWGQSGTSGGQYF. The CDR3 DNA reads TGTGCCTGGGGCCAATCCGGGACTAGTGGAGGGCAGTACTTC. The chain joins TRBV30 to TRBJ2-7, with 8 bases identical to TRBD2. The ends lost 5 bases at V and 9 bases at J; junction bases unmatched: 15. This CDR3 is 14 amino acids long. Germline V gene data show CDR1 as GTSNPN and CDR2 as SVGIG (reference sequence).

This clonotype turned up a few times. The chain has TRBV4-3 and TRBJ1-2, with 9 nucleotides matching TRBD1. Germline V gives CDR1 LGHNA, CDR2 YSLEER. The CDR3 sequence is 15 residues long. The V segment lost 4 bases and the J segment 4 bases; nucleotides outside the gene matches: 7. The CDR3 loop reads CASSPSRDRVYGYTF. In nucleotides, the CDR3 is TGCGCCAGCAGCCCTTCCCGGGACAGGGTCTATGGCTACACCTTC.

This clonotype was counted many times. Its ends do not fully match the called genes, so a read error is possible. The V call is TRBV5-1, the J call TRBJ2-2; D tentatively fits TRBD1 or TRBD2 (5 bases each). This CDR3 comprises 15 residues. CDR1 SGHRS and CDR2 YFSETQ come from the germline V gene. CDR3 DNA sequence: TGCGCCAGCAGCTCGAGAGGGGCGAAGACCGGGGAGCTGTTTTTT. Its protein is CASSSRGAKTGELFF. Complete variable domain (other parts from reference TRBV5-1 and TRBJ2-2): KAGVTQTPRYLIKTRGQQVTLSCSPISGHRSVSWYQQTPGQGLQFLFEYFSETQRNKGNFPGRFSGRQFSNSRSEMNVSTLELGDSALYLCASSSRGAKTGELFFGEGSRLTVL.

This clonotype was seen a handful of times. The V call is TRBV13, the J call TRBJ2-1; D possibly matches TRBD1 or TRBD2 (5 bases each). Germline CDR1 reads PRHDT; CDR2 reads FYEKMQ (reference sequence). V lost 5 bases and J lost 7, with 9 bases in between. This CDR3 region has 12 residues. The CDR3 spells CASSREGNEQFF. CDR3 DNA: TGTGCCAGCAGCCGAGAGGGGAATGAGCAGTTCTTC.

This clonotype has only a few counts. CDR3: CASSPTSGELFF. CDR3 coding DNA: TGTGCCAGCTCACCGACGTCCGGGGAGCTGTTTTTT. The chain links TRBV18 to TRBJ2-2; D uncertain. V lost 3 bases, J lost 6 bases, and 5 bases lay in between. Germline CDR1 reads KGHSH; CDR2 reads LQKENI. This CDR3 comprises 12 residues. Together with reference TRBV18 and TRBJ2-2, the CDR3 gives the full variable domain: NAGVMQNPRHLVRRRGQEARLRCSPMKGHSHVYWYRQLPEEGLKFMVYLQKENIIDESGMPKERFSAEFPKEGPSILRIQQVVRGDSAAYFCASSPTSGELFFGEGSRLTVL.

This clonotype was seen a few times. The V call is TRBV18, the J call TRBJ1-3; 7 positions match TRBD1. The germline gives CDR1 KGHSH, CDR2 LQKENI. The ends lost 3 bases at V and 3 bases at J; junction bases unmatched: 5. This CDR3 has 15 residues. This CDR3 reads CASSPGGTVGNTIYF. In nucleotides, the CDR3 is TGTGCCAGCTCACCCGGAGGGACAGTTGGAAACACCATATATTTT. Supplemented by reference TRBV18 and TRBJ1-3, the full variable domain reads NAGVMQNPRHLVRRRGQEARLRCSPMKGHSHVYWYRQLPEEGLKFMVYLQKENIIDESGMPKERFSAEFPKEGPSILRIQQVVRGDSAAYFCASSPGGTVGNTIYFGEGSWLTVV.

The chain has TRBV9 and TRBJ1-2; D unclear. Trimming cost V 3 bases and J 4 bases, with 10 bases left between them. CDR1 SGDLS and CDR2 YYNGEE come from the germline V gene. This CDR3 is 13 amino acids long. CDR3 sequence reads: CASSAGILYGYTF. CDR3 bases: TGTGCCAGCAGCGCTGGGATACTCTATGGCTACACCTTC.

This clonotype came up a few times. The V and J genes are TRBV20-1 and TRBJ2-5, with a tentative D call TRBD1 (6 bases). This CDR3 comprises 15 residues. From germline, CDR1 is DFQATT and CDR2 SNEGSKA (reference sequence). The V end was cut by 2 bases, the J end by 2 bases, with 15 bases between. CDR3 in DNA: TGCAGTGCTAGATCCCCCGGGACACATCAAGAGACCCAGTACTTC. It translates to CSARSPGTHQETQYF.

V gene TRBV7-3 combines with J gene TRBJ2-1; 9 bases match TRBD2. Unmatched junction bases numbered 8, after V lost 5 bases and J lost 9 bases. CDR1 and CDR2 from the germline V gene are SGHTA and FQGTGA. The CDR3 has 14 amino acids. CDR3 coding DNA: TGTGCCAGCAGCCCGGCTAGCGGGATTGGTGAGCAGTTCTTC. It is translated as CASSPASGIGEQFF.

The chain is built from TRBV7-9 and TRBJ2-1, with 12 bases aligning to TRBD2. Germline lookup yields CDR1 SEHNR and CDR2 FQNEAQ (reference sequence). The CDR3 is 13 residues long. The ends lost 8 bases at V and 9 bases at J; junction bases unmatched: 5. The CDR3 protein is CASGGLAGSEQFF. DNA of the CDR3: TGTGCCAGCGGGGGACTAGCGGGCAGTGAGCAGTTCTTC.

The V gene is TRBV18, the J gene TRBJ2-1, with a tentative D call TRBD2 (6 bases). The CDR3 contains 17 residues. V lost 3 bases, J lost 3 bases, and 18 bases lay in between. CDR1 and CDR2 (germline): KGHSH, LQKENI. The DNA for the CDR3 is TGTGCCAGCTCACCTCGCGCCCAGGCGGGGTACTACAATGAGCAGTTCTTC. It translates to CASSPRAQAGYYNEQFF.

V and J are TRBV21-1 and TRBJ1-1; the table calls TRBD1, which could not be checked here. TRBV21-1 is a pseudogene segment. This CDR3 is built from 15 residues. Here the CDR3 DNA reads TGTGCCAGCAGCAAACCATACCAGGGCGACACTGAAGCTTTCTTT. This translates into CASSKPYQGDTEAFF.

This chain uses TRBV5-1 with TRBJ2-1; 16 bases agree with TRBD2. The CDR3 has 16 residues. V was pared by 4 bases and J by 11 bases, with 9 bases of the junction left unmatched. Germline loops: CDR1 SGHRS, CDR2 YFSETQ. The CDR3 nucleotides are TGCGCCAGCAGCCCTACCGGGACTAGCGGGGGGGCCAAGCAGTTCTTC. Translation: CASSPTGTSGGAKQFF.

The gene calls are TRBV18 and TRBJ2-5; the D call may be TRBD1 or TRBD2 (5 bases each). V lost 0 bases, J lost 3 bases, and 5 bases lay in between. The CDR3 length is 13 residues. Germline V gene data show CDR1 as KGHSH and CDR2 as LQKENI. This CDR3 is CASSPPGEETQYF. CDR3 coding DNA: TGTGCCAGCTCACCACCGGGGGAAGAGACCCAGTACTTC.

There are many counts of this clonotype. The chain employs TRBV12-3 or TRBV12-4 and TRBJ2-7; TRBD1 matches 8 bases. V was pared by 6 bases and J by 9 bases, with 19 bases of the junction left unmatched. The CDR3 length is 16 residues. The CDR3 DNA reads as TGTGCCAGCAGAAGATCCGGGGACAGGAAGGAAGGCTCGCAGTACTTC. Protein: CASRRSGDRKEGSQYF.

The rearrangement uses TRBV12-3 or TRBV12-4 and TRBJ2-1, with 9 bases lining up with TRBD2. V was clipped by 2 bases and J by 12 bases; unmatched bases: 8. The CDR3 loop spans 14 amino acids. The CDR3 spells CASSLSLAGTWQFF. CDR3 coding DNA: TGTGCCAGCAGTTTAAGTCTAGCGGGGACCTGGCAGTTCTTC.

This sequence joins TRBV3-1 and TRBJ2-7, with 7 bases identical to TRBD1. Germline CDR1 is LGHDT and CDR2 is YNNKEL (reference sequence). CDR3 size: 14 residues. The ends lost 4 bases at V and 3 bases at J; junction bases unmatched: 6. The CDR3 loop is CASSPGDSHYEQYF. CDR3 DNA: TGTGCCAGCAGCCCCGGGGACAGTCACTACGAGCAGTACTTC.

Written as DNA, the CDR3 is TGCAGCGCCGGTGATTTCAGGGTTTCTTGGGAGCAGTACTTC. Translation gives CSAGDFRVSWEQYF. The chain joins TRBV29-1 to TRBJ2-7; D may be TRBD1 (5 bases). The CDR3 has 14 amino acids. Germline V gene sequence: CDR1 SQVTM, CDR2 ANQGSEA. Trimming pared 7 bases from V and 7 bases from J, leaving 23 bases between.

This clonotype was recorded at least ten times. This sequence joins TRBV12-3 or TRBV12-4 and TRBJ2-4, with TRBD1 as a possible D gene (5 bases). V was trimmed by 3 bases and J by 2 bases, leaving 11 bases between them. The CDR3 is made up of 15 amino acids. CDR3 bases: TGTGCCAGCAGTTTGGGGCAGGGCCCCAAAAACATTCAGTACTTC. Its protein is CASSLGQGPKNIQYF.

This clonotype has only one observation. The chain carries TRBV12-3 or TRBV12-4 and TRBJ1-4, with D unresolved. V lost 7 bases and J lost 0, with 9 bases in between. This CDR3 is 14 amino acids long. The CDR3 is CASKRTATNEKLFF. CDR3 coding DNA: TGTGCCAGCAAGAGAACCGCAACTAATGAAAAACTGTTTTTT.

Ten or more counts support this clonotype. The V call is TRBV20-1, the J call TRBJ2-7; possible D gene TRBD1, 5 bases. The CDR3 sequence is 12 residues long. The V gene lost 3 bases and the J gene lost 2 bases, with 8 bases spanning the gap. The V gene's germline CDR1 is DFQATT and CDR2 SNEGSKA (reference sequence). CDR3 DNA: TGCAGTGCTAGGGCCAGGGCCTACGAGCAGTACTTC. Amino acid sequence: CSARARAYEQYF.

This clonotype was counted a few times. Here the CDR3 reads CASSLEVGLAGGREQFF. The CDR3, as DNA: TGTGCCAGCAGCTTAGAAGTAGGACTAGCGGGAGGGCGTGAGCAGTTCTTC. The J gene is TRBJ2-1, the V gene TRBV7-2; 15 bases map to TRBD2. CDR3 size: 17 residues. The J segment lost 9 bases and the V segment lost 1 base, leaving 7 bases of the junction unmatched. Germline V gene data show CDR1 as SGHTA and CDR2 as FQGNSA.

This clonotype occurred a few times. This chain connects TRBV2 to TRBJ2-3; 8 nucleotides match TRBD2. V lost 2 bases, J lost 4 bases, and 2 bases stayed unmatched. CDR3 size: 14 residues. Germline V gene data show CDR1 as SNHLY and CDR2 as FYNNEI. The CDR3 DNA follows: TGTGCCAGCAGTGAAACGGGGGGGGCAGATACGCAGTATTTT. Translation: CASSETGGADTQYF.

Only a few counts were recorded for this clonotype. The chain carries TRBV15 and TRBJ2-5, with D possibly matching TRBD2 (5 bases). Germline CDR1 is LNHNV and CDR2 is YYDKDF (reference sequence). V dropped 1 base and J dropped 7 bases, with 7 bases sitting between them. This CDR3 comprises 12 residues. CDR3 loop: CATSRGAGTQYF. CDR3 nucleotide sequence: TGTGCCACCAGCAGAGGGGCGGGGACCCAGTACTTC.

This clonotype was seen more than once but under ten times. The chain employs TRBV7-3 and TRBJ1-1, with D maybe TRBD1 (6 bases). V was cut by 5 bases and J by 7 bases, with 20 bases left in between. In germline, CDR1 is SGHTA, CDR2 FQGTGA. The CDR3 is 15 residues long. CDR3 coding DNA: TGTGCCAGCAGCCCCCCGGGGGGCGCGAGAATTGAAGCTTTCTTT. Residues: CASSPPGGARIEAFF.

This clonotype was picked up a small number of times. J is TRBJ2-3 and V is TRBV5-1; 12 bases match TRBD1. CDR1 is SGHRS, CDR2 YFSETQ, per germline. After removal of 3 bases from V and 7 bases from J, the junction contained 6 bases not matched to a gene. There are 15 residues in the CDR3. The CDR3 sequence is CASSSRDRGLYTQYF. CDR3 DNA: TGCGCCAGCAGCTCGCGGGACAGGGGGCTTTATACGCAGTATTTT.

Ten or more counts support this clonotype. CDR3 bases: TGTGCCAGCAGCTTAGTGGCAGGGAATTGGAATGAGCAGTTCTTC. Translation: CASSLVAGNWNEQFF. The chain carries TRBV7-3 and TRBJ2-1, with D possibly matching TRBD1 (5 bases). The germline V gene encodes CDR1 SGHTA and CDR2 FQGTGA. Deletions cut 2 bases from V and 7 bases from J, with 15 bases between. This CDR3 is 15 amino acids long.

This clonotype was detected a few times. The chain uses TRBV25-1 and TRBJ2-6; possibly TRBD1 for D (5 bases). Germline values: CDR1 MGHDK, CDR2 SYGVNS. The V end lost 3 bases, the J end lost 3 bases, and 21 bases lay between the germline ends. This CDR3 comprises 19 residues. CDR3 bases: TGTGCCAGCAGTGACACAGGTTGGGATTCTGGCTATGGGGCCAACGTCCTGACTTTC. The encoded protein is CASSDTGWDSGYGANVLTF.